Below are 20 T cell receptor beta chains sequenced from a single sample in a study of T-cell reconstitution after alpha-beta-depleted transplantation in children. This sample's TCRbeta library carried unique molecular identifier barcodes. One entry per CDR3 protein results from TCRdb running MiXCR on the PCR reads. The sample includes almost 500,000 distinct CDR3 sequences, approximately 13% of them seen just once. The material sequenced was PBMCs from the stem cell graft donor, taken from the stem cell graft. These receptors originate from a human donor who donated a stem cell graft to a child with combined immunodeficiency.

At least ten counts were recorded for this clonotype. The V and J genes are TRBV12-3 or TRBV12-4 and TRBJ1-4; D might be TRBD1 (6 bases). The CDR3 consists of 14 residues. V lost 6 bases and J 1 base, leaving 9 bases between the germline ends. CDR3 nucleotide sequence: TGTGCCAGCAGCAAACAGGGAACTAATGAAAAACTGTTTTTT. This sequence encodes CASSKQGTNEKLFF.

As concerns this clonotype: One end of the junction varies from germline; a read error may be responsible. This rearrangement joins TRBV2 to TRBJ2-5; maybe TRBD1 (5 bases). Per germline, CDR1 SNHLY and CDR2 FYNNEI. This CDR3 is 13 amino acids long. The CDR3 here is CAGRPDTQETQYF. The CDR3 DNA reads as TGTGCCGGCAGACCGGACACCCAAGAGACCCAGTACTTC. Based on the CDR3 plus reference TRBV2 and TRBJ2-5, the full variable domain is EPEVTQTPSHQVTQMGQEVILRCVPISNHLYFYWYRQILGQKVEFLVSFYNNEISEKSEIFDDQFSVERPDGSNFTLKIRSTKLEDSAMYFCAGRPDTQETQYFGPGTRLLVL.

The chain recombines TRBV20-1 with TRBJ2-7; D gene uncertain. CDR1 is DFQATT, CDR2 SNEGSKA, per germline (reference sequence). This CDR3 has 15 residues. Trimming cost V 1 base and J 0 bases, with 13 bases left between them. The CDR3 region is CSARAWQIDSYEQYF. Here the CDR3 DNA reads TGCAGTGCTAGAGCGTGGCAGATAGACTCCTACGAGCAGTACTTC.

This clonotype was observed many times. The chain recombines TRBV12-3 or TRBV12-4 with TRBJ2-3, with 9 positions matching TRBD2. This CDR3 is built from 16 residues. Trimming took 4 bases from V and 5 from J; bases not matched to a gene: 10. CDR3 nucleotide sequence: TGTGCCAGCAGTTACCTCGTAGCGGGAGAGGGAGATACGCAGTATTTT. This encodes CASSYLVAGEGDTQYF.

The V call is TRBV10-3, the J call TRBJ2-7; D is unclear. Trimming stripped 1 base from V and 2 bases from J, with 12 bases between. Germline V CDR1 and CDR2: ENHRY, SYGVKD. This CDR3 spans 15 amino acids. The CDR3: CAISEFDARTYEQYF. The CDR3 region has the DNA TGTGCCATCAGTGAGTTTGATGCCCGCACCTACGAGCAGTACTTC.

This clonotype was found many times. V and J are TRBV27 and TRBJ1-1, with D uncertain. The CDR3 spans 13 residues. CDR1 is MNHEY and CDR2 is SMNVEV in the germline V gene (reference sequence). The V end lost 3 bases, the J end lost 1 base, and 6 bases lay between the germline ends. The CDR3, as DNA: TGTGCCAGCAGTTTTCAAGGGAACACTGAAGCTTTCTTT. Amino acid sequence: CASSFQGNTEAFF.

The rearrangement links TRBV29-1 to TRBJ1-1; 7 nucleotides agree with TRBD1. J was trimmed by 1 base and V by 4 bases; bases with no gene match: 3. The V gene's germline CDR1 is SQVTM and CDR2 ANQGSEA. This CDR3 is 13 amino acids long. The CDR3 loop reads CSVGRTGNTEAFF. CDR3 nucleotide sequence: TGCAGCGTTGGCCGGACAGGGAACACTGAAGCTTTCTTT.

This clonotype has a single count. A much bigger clone sits one base away, suggesting this may be a read error. V and J are TRBV28 and TRBJ2-1; 7 nucleotides match TRBD2. The CDR3 sequence is 16 residues long. The germline gives CDR1 MDHEN, CDR2 SYDVKM. In nucleotides, the CDR3 is TGTGCCGGCAGCCCAACCGACGGGAGGCCCTTCAATGAGCAGTTCTTC. Protein: CAGSPTDGRPFNEQFF.

Regarding this clonotype: A much more abundant neighbour one base away suggests this may be a read error. The conserved phenylalanine or tryptophan normally closing the CDR3 is absent here, so this likely arose from a read error. This rearrangement joins TRBV28 to TRBJ2-5; 9 bases align to TRBD1. Germline assignment: CDR1 MDHEN and CDR2 SYDVKM. The CDR3 length is 14 residues. The V segment lost 5 bases and the J segment 5 bases; nucleotides outside the gene matches: 6. DNA of the CDR3: TGTGCCAGCAGTCAAACAGGGGGCGAGGAGACCCAGTACTCC. This sequence encodes CASSQTGGEETQYS.

In its sample, this clonotype was seen many times. V gene TRBV7-2 combines with J gene TRBJ2-2; 7 bases align to TRBD1. With V trimmed by 7 bases and J by 3 bases, 5 bases remained unmatched. The CDR3 spans 14 residues. CDR1 is SGHTA and CDR2 is FQGNSA in the germline V gene. CDR3 loop: CASTLRGYTGELFF. The CDR3, as DNA: TGTGCCAGCACCCTCAGGGGGTACACCGGGGAGCTGTTTTTT.

Only a few counts were recorded for this clonotype. The V call is TRBV18, the J call TRBJ1-6, with a possible D match to TRBD1 (5 bases). Germline CDR1 is KGHSH and CDR2 is LQKENI. The CDR3 spans 15 residues. V was pared by 0 bases and J by 5 bases, with 8 bases between. This chain's CDR3 is CASSPPYRHNSPLHF. The CDR3 nucleotides are TGTGCCAGCTCACCACCGTACAGGCATAATTCACCCCTCCACTTT.

This clonotype has a count of ten or more. The chain couples TRBV24-1 to TRBJ2-7; 8 nucleotides line up with TRBD1. V trimming: 4 bases; J trimming: 3 bases; junction bases outside the gene matches: 7. The CDR3 runs 15 residues. Germline CDR1 reads KGHDR; CDR2 reads SFDVKD. The CDR3 here is CATSETGQGLYEQYF. The CDR3 DNA reads TGTGCCACCAGTGAAACCGGACAGGGTCTCTACGAGCAGTACTTC.

This chain joins TRBV4-3 and TRBJ2-1; 16 positions agree with TRBD2. The CDR3 runs to 17 residues. Unmatched junction bases numbered 7, after V lost 2 bases and J lost 9 bases. Germline CDR1 reads LGHNA; CDR2 reads YSLEER. The CDR3 DNA follows: TGCGCCAGCAGCCAACGGGGACTAGCGGGAGGGATCGGTGAGCAGTTCTTC. Residues: CASSQRGLAGGIGEQFF.

This clonotype was detected a few times. The V and J genes are TRBV4-2 and TRBJ2-3, with TRBD2 matching 8 bases. The junction had 7 bases not matched to a gene; V was cut back by 4 bases and J by 1 base. There are 16 residues in the CDR3. Germline assignment: CDR1 LGHNA and CDR2 YNFKEQ. As DNA, the CDR3 is TGTGCCAGCAGCCCTTCGCATAGCGGGGGCACAGATACGCAGTATTTT. Protein: CASSPSHSGGTDTQYF.

The genes are TRBV20-1 and TRBJ2-5; TRBD1 aligns across 7 bases. The CDR3 runs 12 residues. Losses at the gene ends were 6 bases for V and 5 bases for J; bases not matched to a gene: 6. CDR1 is DFQATT and CDR2 is SNEGSKA in the germline V gene (reference sequence). The CDR3 DNA sequence: TGCAGTGCCACAGACAGGGCCGAGACCCAGTACTTC. It codes for CSATDRAETQYF.

A note on this clonotype: One end of the junction varies from germline; a read error may be responsible. The chain recombines TRBV28 with TRBJ2-4; D might be TRBD2 (6 bases). There are 11 residues in the CDR3. The germline V gene has CDR1 MDHEN and CDR2 SYDVKM. CDR3 sequence: CASSPGLKRDF. In DNA form, the CDR3 reads TGTGCCAGCAGTCCGGGACTCAAAAGGGACTTC.

This chain joins TRBV28 and TRBJ2-1; TRBD2 agrees at 9 bases. The CDR3 consists of 16 residues. V lost 3 bases to trimming and J lost 6 bases; unmatched junction nucleotides: 9. Germline V gives CDR1 MDHEN, CDR2 SYDVKM. CDR3 amino acids: CASSLPRGSGSNEQFF. The CDR3 region has the DNA TGTGCCAGCAGTTTGCCGCGGGGTAGCGGGAGCAATGAGCAGTTCTTC. Based on the CDR3 plus reference TRBV28 and TRBJ2-1, the full variable domain is DVKVTQSSRYLVKRTGEKVFLECVQDMDHENMFWYRQDPGLGLRLIYFSYDVKMKEKGDIPEGYSVSREKKERFSLILESASTNQTSMYLCASSLPRGSGSNEQFFGPGTRLTVL.

In this sample, this clonotype turned up many times. The chain links TRBV12-3 or TRBV12-4 to TRBJ2-2; 7 nucleotides align to TRBD1. V was clipped by 5 bases and J by 5 bases; unmatched bases: 5. The CDR3 runs to 14 residues. For the CDR3, the DNA is TGTGCCAGCAGTCGGGACAGTCTTACCGGGGAGCTGTTTTTT. As protein: CASSRDSLTGELFF.

The table lists this clonotype with a few counts. The V and J genes are TRBV15 and TRBJ2-7, with TRBD1 as a possible D gene (7 bases). Germline V gives CDR1 LNHNV, CDR2 YYDKDF (reference sequence). V lost 1 base, J lost 6 bases, and 13 bases lay in between. The CDR3 is made up of 14 amino acids. CDR3 coding DNA: TGTGCCACCAGCAGAGGACAGGGAGGAGCCGAGCAGTACTTC. It yields the protein CATSRGQGGAEQYF.

The chain uses TRBV6-1 and TRBJ2-1; 10 bases map to TRBD2. J lost 12 bases, V lost 0 bases, and 8 bases had no gene match. CDR1 and CDR2 (germline): MNHNS, SASEGT. This CDR3 is built from 15 residues. In DNA, the CDR3 is TGTGCCAGCAGTGAAGCTATTCTAGCGGGAGTAGTGCAGTTCTTC. This sequence encodes CASSEAILAGVVQFF.